This T cell receptor (beta chain) was sequenced in a study of PD-L1 blockade in urothelial cancer. The CDR3 totals 16 residues. V trimming: 6 bases; J trimming: 2 bases; junction bases outside the gene matches: 10. The germline CDR1 and CDR2 sequences are ENHRY and SYGVKD. The table came from immunoSEQ multiplex PCR; TCRdb's copy has only in-frame clones and leaves some out. There are roughly 45,000 clones in the sample; 70% to 90% occur only once, and about 7.6% lies in the top ten. Specimen: PBMCs, collected around atezolizumab (anti-PD-L1) treatment. The source of this sequence is a man in his sixties with urothelial cancer. The V call is TRBV10-3, the J call TRBJ2-3; 8 bases are shared with TRBD2. The CDR3 DNA reads as TGTGCCATCAGCGGGACGGGGGGGGCCATCACAGATACGCAGTATTTT. It yields the protein CAISGTGGAITDTQYF.